A single sample gave rise to the 29 T cell receptor beta chains below, sequenced in a study of glioma-infiltrating T cells after dendritic cell vaccination. As for time point: after dendritic cell vaccination, including at tumor progression/relapse. This table comes from immunoSEQ multiplex PCR, and its TCRdb copy is limited to in-frame clones, with some not included. The repertoire consists of tens of thousands of clones, with around 86% occurring once and the leading ten covering 6.8%. The sequences come from blood, collected after dendritic cell vaccination. These receptors were obtained from a human donor with glioblastoma.

This chain joins TRBV4-3 and TRBJ2-3; 7 bases align to TRBD2. V lost 3 bases, J lost 4 bases, and 7 bases stayed unmatched. This CDR3 comprises 15 residues. Per the germline V gene, CDR1 is LGHNA and CDR2 is YSLEER. In nucleotides, the CDR3 is TGCGCCAGCAGCCACCCCCTTGCGGGGGCAGATACGCAGTATTTT. Encoded protein: CASSHPLAGADTQYF.

V is TRBV7-9 and J is TRBJ1-2, with 8 bases fitting TRBD1. Germline values: CDR1 SEHNR, CDR2 FQNEAQ (reference sequence). Trimming took 1 base from V and 3 from J; bases not matched to a gene: 7. CDR3 length equals 16 residues. CDR3 nucleotide sequence: TGTGCCAGCAGCTTAGGGGACAGGCTAAATGACTATGGCTACACCTTC. It codes for CASSLGDRLNDYGYTF.

The chain has TRBV27 and TRBJ1-1; D not resolved. The CDR3 is 15 amino acids. Germline V lookup: CDR1 MNHEY, CDR2 SMNVEV (reference sequence). Trimming shortened V by 2 bases and J by 1 base, and 11 bases separated the two germline ends. This chain's CDR3 is CASSLMGGKNTEAFF. CDR3 in DNA: TGTGCCAGCAGTTTAATGGGAGGTAAGAACACTGAAGCTTTCTTT.

The rearrangement links TRBV19 to TRBJ2-3; possible D gene TRBD2, 6 bases. Trimming removed 1 base from V and 2 bases from J, with 10 bases in between. The CDR3 has 15 residues. Germline CDR1 reads LNHDA; CDR2 reads SQIVND (reference sequence). The CDR3 coding sequence is TGTGCCAGTAGTATAGTCGCGGGAATCACAGATACGCAGTATTTT. Residues: CASSIVAGITDTQYF.

V gene TRBV18 combines with J gene TRBJ1-2; D is undetermined. Trimming took off 3 bases at V and 3 bases at J, with 11 bases between the two ends. Germline V gene sequence: CDR1 KGHSH, CDR2 LQKENI. The CDR3 consists of 14 residues. The CDR3 here is CASSPAEGDYGYTF. The CDR3 DNA sequence: TGTGCCAGCTCACCGGCGGAGGGCGACTATGGCTACACCTTC.

The rearrangement uses TRBV7-2 and TRBJ1-1; D gene ambiguous. CDR3 length equals 14 residues. V was cut by 1 base and J by 2 bases, with 8 bases left in between. Per germline, CDR1 SGHTA and CDR2 FQGNSA. This CDR3 is CASSLGGENTEAFF. CDR3 nucleotide sequence: TGTGCCAGCAGCTTAGGTGGAGAAAACACTGAAGCTTTCTTT.

V gene TRBV5-1 combines with J gene TRBJ1-5; D uncertain. Germline V gives CDR1 SGHRS, CDR2 YFSETQ. V lost 4 bases to trimming and J lost 3 bases, with 11 bases between them. This CDR3 contains 14 residues. CDR3 bases: TGCGCCAGCAGCCAAGACACCTTCAATCAGCCCCAGCATTTT. This translates into CASSQDTFNQPQHF.

V usage is TRBV6-5 and J usage is TRBJ2-7; 8 bases are shared with TRBD2. The V segment lost 11 bases and the J segment 4 bases; nucleotides outside the gene matches: 10. The germline gives CDR1 MNHEY, CDR2 SVGAGI. This CDR3 comprises 13 residues. CDR3 loop: CAATSGGGYEQYF. CDR3 nucleotide sequence: TGTGCCGCCACAAGCGGGGGCGGGTACGAGCAGTACTTC.

V and J are TRBV18 and TRBJ2-3; TRBD1 is a possible D gene (5 bases). Germline lookup yields CDR1 KGHSH and CDR2 LQKENI. Trimming cost V 3 bases and J 6 bases, with 16 bases left between them. This CDR3 is built from 15 residues. CDR3 nucleotides: TGTGCCAGCTCACCGGGGCCCCTCAACAGTGATACGCAGTATTTT. Its protein is CASSPGPLNSDTQYF.

The J gene is TRBJ1-5, the V gene TRBV29-1, with D possibly being TRBD1 (5 bases). Germline loops: CDR1 SQVTM, CDR2 ANQGSEA. The CDR3 length is 14 residues. Trimming stripped 4 bases from V and 1 base from J, with 11 bases between. The CDR3 coding sequence is TGCAGCGTTGCTTTGGGGCAGAGCAATCAGCCCCAGCATTTT. It translates to CSVALGQSNQPQHF.

The rearrangement joins TRBV2 to TRBJ2-4, with D perhaps TRBD1 (6 bases). Looked up from germline, CDR1 is SNHLY and CDR2 is FYNNEI. This CDR3 region has 15 residues. Deletions cut 1 base from V and 8 bases from J, with 15 bases between. This CDR3 reads CASSEDEPPGDIQYF. The CDR3, as DNA: TGTGCCAGCAGTGAAGATGAGCCCCCAGGGGACATTCAGTACTTC.

V is TRBV23-1 and J is TRBJ1-1; D may be TRBD1 (5 bases). TRBV23-1 is an ORF, with its function uncertain. The CDR3 totals 18 residues. Trimming shortened V by 0 bases and J by 1 base, and 18 bases separated the two germline ends. CDR3 sequence (DNA): TGCGCCAGCAGTCAATCGCGGAGCTCCACAACAGGGAACACTGAAGCTTTCTTT. Translated: CASSQSRSSTTGNTEAFF.

The V gene is TRBV7-2, the J gene TRBJ1-1; D unclear. From germline, CDR1 is SGHTA and CDR2 FQGNSA. The ends were cut back, 4 bases at V and 3 bases at J, with 12 bases in the middle. The CDR3 runs 14 residues. CDR3 sequence (DNA): TGTGCCAGCAGCTCTTGGACGGGGTACACTGAAGCTTTCTTT. This gives the protein CASSSWTGYTEAFF.

A single count supports this clone. CDR3: CASSEDSGGAGEQFF. Written as DNA, the CDR3 is TGTGCCAGCTCAGAGGATAGCGGGGGGGCTGGAGAGCAGTTCTTC. The rearrangement joins TRBV18 to TRBJ2-1; 11 nucleotides match TRBD2. Germline V gives CDR1 KGHSH, CDR2 LQKENI. V gave up 5 bases and J gave up 10 bases; unmatched junction bases: 10. This CDR3 has 15 amino acids. The whole variable domain, filled in from reference TRBV18 and TRBJ2-1, reads NAGVMQNPRHLVRRRGQEARLRCSPMKGHSHVYWYRQLPEEGLKFMVYLQKENIIDESGMPKERFSAEFPKEGPSILRIQQVVRGDSAAYFCASSEDSGGAGEQFFGPGTRLTVL.

This clone was observed a few times. This chain joins TRBV7-9 and TRBJ1-3; D is ambiguous. The CDR3 totals 12 residues. Germline CDR1 reads SEHNR; CDR2 reads FQNEAQ (reference sequence). V lost 5 bases and J lost 6, with 8 bases in between. CDR3 sequence reads: CASSLTENTIYF. In nucleotides, the CDR3 is TGTGCCAGCAGCCTTACAGAAAACACCATATATTTT.

The chain carries TRBV5-4 and TRBJ1-3, with 10 bases lining up with TRBD1. CDR3 length: 15 amino acids. The ends lost 4 bases at V and 8 bases at J; junction bases unmatched: 9. Germline values: CDR1 SGHNT, CDR2 YYREEE (reference sequence). CDR3 coding DNA: TGTGCCAGCAGCGAGGGACAGGGGACTTGGGACACCATATATTTT. It translates to CASSEGQGTWDTIYF.

The CDR3 coding sequence is TGTGCCAGCAGCGCACCTTCGGGCTCCTACAATGAGCAGTTCTTC. It yields the protein CASSAPSGSYNEQFF. The chain uses TRBV9 and TRBJ2-1, with no clear D. The germline CDR1 and CDR2 sequences are SGDLS and YYNGEE. This CDR3 comprises 15 residues. The V and J ends lost 3 bases and 0 bases respectively, with 10 bases between them.

The chain couples TRBV2 to TRBJ2-3; TRBD2 is a possible D gene (6 bases). The CDR3 is made up of 13 amino acids. V was clipped by 6 bases and J by 5 bases, with 12 bases between them. Germline loops: CDR1 SNHLY, CDR2 FYNNEI. For the CDR3, the DNA is TGTGCCAGCAGGGTCTTCGGGGGAGATACGCAGTATTTT. It is translated as CASRVFGGDTQYF.

The J gene is TRBJ2-1, the V gene TRBV27; weak D call: TRBD1 (7 bases). The CDR3 is 16 residues long. Germline lookup yields CDR1 MNHEY and CDR2 SMNVEV (reference sequence). V was cut by 6 bases and J by 9 bases, with 24 bases left in between. The CDR3 region is CASRPRGTDPSGEQFF. The CDR3 coding sequence is TGTGCCAGCAGACCCCGGGGGACAGACCCGAGTGGTGAGCAGTTCTTC.

The gene calls are TRBV5-1 and TRBJ2-7; 7 bases line up with TRBD1. This CDR3 is 14 amino acids long. V lost 3 bases, J lost 5 bases, and 8 bases stayed unmatched. CDR1 SGHRS and CDR2 YFSETQ come from the germline V gene. The CDR3 sequence: CASSSSGQRDEQYF. CDR3 in DNA: TGCGCCAGCAGCTCTTCGGGACAGCGAGACGAGCAGTACTTC.

This chain joins TRBV6-5 and TRBJ1-1; D is unclear. Germline CDR1 and CDR2: MNHEY and SVGAGI. CDR3 length: 15 residues. Trimming cost V 0 bases and J 2 bases, with 10 bases left between them. In DNA, the CDR3 is TGTGCCAGCAGTTACTCGGGAGGGCTTAACACTGAAGCTTTCTTT. The encoded protein is CASSYSGGLNTEAFF.

The CDR3 sequence is CASSVVSGSNEQFF. CDR3 DNA: TGTGCCAGCAGCGTAGTCTCCGGGTCCAATGAGCAGTTCTTC. The chain links TRBV9 to TRBJ2-1; unclear D gene. This CDR3 has 14 residues. Trimming removed 0 bases at V and 6 bases at J, with 10 bases between. Germline values: CDR1 SGDLS, CDR2 YYNGEE.

Details on this clone: This specimen includes other DNA sequences encoding the same CDR3. The chain carries TRBV19 and TRBJ1-1, with no clear D. Germline lookup yields CDR1 LNHDA and CDR2 SQIVND (reference sequence). The CDR3 runs to 13 residues. Trimming took 2 bases from V and 2 from J, leaving 6 bases between them. CDR3 region: CASSINRNTEAFF. CDR3 nucleotides: TGTGCCAGTAGTATAAACAGAAACACTGAAGCTTTCTTT.

The table lists this clone with a count of one. In DNA form, the CDR3 reads TGCAGCGTTGACTCTACAGGACAGGGTTCGGAAGCTTTCTTT. Translating it yields CSVDSTGQGSEAFF. This chain joins TRBV29-1 and TRBJ1-1, with 8 bases aligning to TRBD1. Germline V gene data show CDR1 as SQVTM and CDR2 as ANQGSEA. The ends lost 3 bases at V and 8 bases at J; junction bases unmatched: 11. The CDR3 runs to 14 residues.

This chain connects TRBV6-5 to TRBJ1-2; 8 bases line up with TRBD1. CDR3 length: 14 residues. Germline-derived CDR1 and CDR2 are MNHEY and SVGAGI. V gave up 4 bases and J gave up 7 bases; unmatched junction bases: 8. This CDR3 is CASSSPGQASGYTF. The CDR3 DNA reads TGTGCCAGCAGTTCCCCGGGACAGGCTTCTGGCTACACCTTC.

V gene TRBV2 combines with J gene TRBJ2-5, with D uncertain. V lost 3 bases and J 4 bases, leaving 9 bases between the germline ends. The germline CDR1 and CDR2 sequences are SNHLY and FYNNEI. The CDR3 extends over 13 amino acids. For the CDR3, the DNA is TGTGCCAGCAGTGAGCTAGTTTCAGAGACCCAGTACTTC. Its protein product is CASSELVSETQYF. Combining the CDR3 with reference TRBV2 and TRBJ2-5 gives the whole variable domain EPEVTQTPSHQVTQMGQEVILRCVPISNHLYFYWYRQILGQKVEFLVSFYNNEISEKSEIFDDQFSVERPDGSNFTLKIRSTKLEDSAMYFCASSELVSETQYFGPGTRLLVL.

This clone was picked up a small number of times. J is TRBJ2-3 and V is TRBV11-1; D uncertain. Germline lookup yields CDR1 SGHAT and CDR2 FQDESV (reference sequence). V was trimmed by 1 base and J by 0 bases, leaving 5 bases between them. This CDR3 contains 14 residues. The CDR3 sequence: CASSLGGSTDTQYF. CDR3 bases: TGTGCCAGCAGCTTAGGAGGTAGCACAGATACGCAGTATTTT.

This clone was seen more than once but under ten times. The chain uses TRBV9 and TRBJ1-2; 10 bases match TRBD1. The ends lost 7 bases at V and 7 bases at J; junction bases unmatched: 7. The CDR3 has 13 amino acids. CDR1 SGDLS and CDR2 YYNGEE come from the germline V gene. The CDR3 DNA reads TGTGCCAGCCAGGGGGACAGGGGATCTGGCTACACCTTC. The encoded protein is CASQGDRGSGYTF.

The chain combines TRBV5-1 with TRBJ2-2, with a tentative D call TRBD2 (6 bases). Germline CDR1 SGHRS, CDR2 YFSETQ. Trimming removed 1 base from V and 6 bases from J, with 13 bases in between. The CDR3 has 15 residues. The CDR3 reads CASSLLASGAGELFF. The CDR3 nucleotides read TGCGCCAGCAGCTTGCTAGCCTCGGGGGCCGGGGAGCTGTTTTTT.